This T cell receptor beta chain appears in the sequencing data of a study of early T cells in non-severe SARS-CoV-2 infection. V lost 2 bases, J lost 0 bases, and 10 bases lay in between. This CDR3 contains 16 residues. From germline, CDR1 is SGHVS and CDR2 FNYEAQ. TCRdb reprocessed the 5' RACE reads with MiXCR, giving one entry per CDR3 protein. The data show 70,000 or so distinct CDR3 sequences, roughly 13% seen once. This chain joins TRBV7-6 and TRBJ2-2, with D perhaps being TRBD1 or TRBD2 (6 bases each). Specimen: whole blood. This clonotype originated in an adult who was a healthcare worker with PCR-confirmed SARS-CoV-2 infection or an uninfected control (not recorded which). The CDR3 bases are TGTGCCAGCAGCTTATTGGAGGGGGCGAACACCGGGGAGCTGTTTTTT. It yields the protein CASSLLEGANTGELFF.